A single sample is the source of the 28 T cell receptor beta chains below, sequenced in a study of blood T cell repertoires in COVID-19. The repertoire was sequenced with immunoSEQ multiplex PCR; TCRdb's copy has only in-frame clones and lacks some. This sample yields about 180,000 clones, of which 70% to 90% are seen a single time; 2.5% to 3% belongs to the top ten. The sequencing sample was made of peripheral blood. These TCRs come from a woman aged 30 to 39 with active or convalescent COVID-19.

This chain links TRBV7-9 with TRBJ2-1, with TRBD2 matching over 9 bases. Trimming removed 5 bases from V and 7 bases from J; junction bases left unmatched: 6. The germline gives CDR1 SEHNR, CDR2 FQNEAQ (reference sequence). CDR3 size: 14 residues. The CDR3 loop is CASSIGTSQNEQFF. The DNA for the CDR3 is TGTGCCAGCAGCATCGGGACTAGCCAAAATGAGCAGTTCTTC.

The rearrangement uses TRBV11-2 and TRBJ2-2; no clear D. This CDR3 comprises 13 residues. Germline CDR1 reads SGHAT; CDR2 reads FQNNGV. Trimming removed 5 bases at V and 7 bases at J, with 11 bases between. The CDR3 protein is CASSLNLDGELFF. The CDR3, as DNA: TGTGCCAGCAGCCTTAACTTAGACGGGGAGCTGTTTTTT.

CDR3 sequence reads: CASSLGASGVVEQFF. In DNA form, the CDR3 reads TGTGCCAGCAGCTTAGGGGCTAGCGGGGTGGTGGAGCAGTTCTTC. The chain combines TRBV11-3 with TRBJ2-1; TRBD2 agrees at 9 bases. The CDR3 covers 15 residues. The germline gives CDR1 SGHNT, CDR2 YENEEA. V dropped 1 base and J dropped 10; count of bases not matched to a gene: 8.

The rearrangement joins TRBV19 to TRBJ2-1; tentatively, D is TRBD2 (5 bases). V was cut by 0 bases and J by 7 bases, with 10 bases left in between. The CDR3 runs to 14 residues. The germline V gene has CDR1 LNHDA and CDR2 SQIVND (reference sequence). CDR3 sequence reads: CASSIDDGKNEQFF. The CDR3 DNA reads TGTGCCAGTAGTATAGATGACGGGAAAAATGAGCAGTTCTTC.

V and J are TRBV5-1 and TRBJ1-6; possible D gene TRBD1, 5 bases. Trimming pared 0 bases from V and 8 bases from J, leaving 6 bases between. The V gene's germline CDR1 is SGHRS and CDR2 YFSETQ. The CDR3 extends over 13 amino acids. The CDR3 loop is CASSLGQYSPLHF. In nucleotides, the CDR3 is TGCGCCAGCAGCTTGGGACAGTATTCACCCCTCCACTTT. The full variable domain, in which reference TRBV5-1 and TRBJ1-6 provide the parts outside the CDR3, is KAGVTQTPRYLIKTRGQQVTLSCSPISGHRSVSWYQQTPGQGLQFLFEYFSETQRNKGNFPGRFSGRQFSNSRSEMNVSTLELGDSALYLCASSLGQYSPLHFGNGTRLTVT.

The chain employs TRBV11-2 and TRBJ2-3, with TRBD1 matching over 7 bases. The CDR3 consists of 16 residues. Germline CDR1 SGHAT, CDR2 FQNNGV. Germline trimming cut 8 bases from V and 2 bases from J; bases unmatched to any gene: 13. CDR3 sequence reads: CASHKETGVSTDTQYF. CDR3 DNA: TGTGCCAGCCATAAAGAAACAGGGGTTTCCACAGATACGCAGTATTTT. Together with reference TRBV11-2 and TRBJ2-3, the CDR3 gives the full variable domain: EAGVAQSPRYKIIEKRQSVAFWCNPISGHATLYWYQQILGQGPKLLIQFQNNGVVDDSQLPKDRFSAERLKGVDSTLKIQPAKLEDSAVYLCASHKETGVSTDTQYFGPGTRLTVL.

The gene calls are TRBV7-9 and TRBJ2-7, with D possibly TRBD2 on 6 matching bases. The V end lost 3 bases, the J end lost 5 bases, and 14 bases lay between the germline ends. The CDR3 spans 14 residues. Germline CDR1 reads SEHNR; CDR2 reads FQNEAQ (reference sequence). The CDR3 protein is CASSFLGGGHEQYF. Written as DNA, the CDR3 is TGTGCCAGCAGCTTCTTGGGGGGAGGCCACGAGCAGTACTTC.

The genes are TRBV21-1 and TRBJ2-1; the table's D call, TRBD1, has no DNA check behind it. TRBV21-1 corresponds to a pseudogene. The CDR3 has 17 amino acids. The CDR3 DNA follows: TGTGCCAGCAGCAAAGTGTCGAACAGCTCAATAACCAATGAGCAGTTCTTC. Its protein is CASSKVSNSSITNEQFF.

V usage is TRBV18 and J usage is TRBJ1-1, with unresolved D. Germline CDR1 reads KGHSH; CDR2 reads LQKENI. The CDR3 extends over 13 amino acids. V lost 2 bases, J lost 5 bases, and 9 bases lay in between. The CDR3 DNA reads TGTGCCAGCTCACCAGGAGAGTATACTGAAGCTTTCTTT. Amino acids: CASSPGEYTEAFF.

J is TRBJ2-2 and V is TRBV3-1 (or the pseudogene TRBV3-2), with D possibly TRBD1 on 5 matching bases. The CDR3 totals 14 residues. V was pared by 2 bases and J by 1 base, with 5 bases between. From germline, CDR1 is LGHDT and CDR2 YNNKEL (reference sequence). In DNA form, the CDR3 reads TGTGCCAGCAGCCAACAGGGGAACACCGGGGAGCTGTTTTTT. This encodes CASSQQGNTGELFF.

This clone turned up a few times. The chain employs TRBV2 and TRBJ1-6, with 9 bases lining up with TRBD1. CDR1 is SNHLY, CDR2 FYNNEI, per germline. V lost 7 bases, J lost 7 bases, and 8 bases stayed unmatched. This CDR3 is built from 15 residues. CDR3 coding DNA: TGTGCCAGCAAGGGGGGACAGGGACGGAATTCACCCCTCCACTTT. Amino acid sequence: CASKGGQGRNSPLHF.

The chain has TRBV29-1 and TRBJ1-1; D is perhaps TRBD1 (5 bases). V was shortened by 6 bases and J by 8 bases, with 22 bases between the two germline ends. Germline-derived CDR1 and CDR2 are SQVTM and ANQGSEA. The CDR3 consists of 14 residues. The CDR3 protein is CSVAGEGWTTEAFF. CDR3 nucleotides: TGCAGCGTGGCCGGGGAGGGGTGGACGACAGAAGCTTTCTTT.

The V call is TRBV7-9, the J call TRBJ2-1; D gene unclear. CDR3 length equals 18 residues. Germline lookup yields CDR1 SEHNR and CDR2 FQNEAQ (reference sequence). The ends were cut back, 5 bases at V and 7 bases at J, with 27 bases in the middle. The CDR3 DNA reads TGTGCCAGCAGCCCACCCAATAACCCTCCCCAATCCACAAATGAGCAGTTCTTC. As protein: CASSPPNNPPQSTNEQFF.

V gene TRBV19 combines with J gene TRBJ2-2; 16 bases map to TRBD2. CDR3 length: 19 residues. J gave up 7 bases and V 6 bases, and 14 bases lay outside the gene matches. Germline-derived CDR1 and CDR2 are LNHDA and SQIVND (reference sequence). The CDR3 here is CASRPPGTSGRALDGELFF. The CDR3 DNA reads as TGTGCCAGTAGACCTCCTGGGACTAGCGGGAGGGCTTTGGACGGGGAGCTGTTTTTT.

In nucleotides, the CDR3 is TGTGCCAGCAGTCGGGACAGACCTAGCAATCAGCCCCAGCATTTT. This gives the protein CASSRDRPSNQPQHF. The rearrangement uses TRBV27 and TRBJ1-5; 7 nucleotides match TRBD1. The V gene's germline CDR1 is MNHEY and CDR2 SMNVEV (reference sequence). Losses at the gene ends were 5 bases for V and 0 bases for J; bases not matched to a gene: 4. The CDR3 covers 15 residues.

The CDR3 sequence: CASSRTGGWEKLFF. The CDR3 bases are TGTGCCAGCAGCCGTACAGGGGGCTGGGAAAAACTGTTTTTT. The V call is TRBV11-3, the J call TRBJ1-4, with 9 bases matching TRBD1. J was trimmed by 8 bases and V by 5 bases; bases with no gene match: 6. Looked up from germline, CDR1 is SGHNT and CDR2 is YENEEA. The CDR3 contains 14 residues. The full variable domain, in which reference TRBV11-3 and TRBJ1-4 provide the parts outside the CDR3, is EAGVVQSPRYKIIEKKQPVAFWCNPISGHNTLYWYLQNLGQGPELLIRYENEEAVDDSQLPKDRFSAERLKGVDSTLKIQPAELGDSAVYLCASSRTGGWEKLFFGSGTQLSVL.

Remarks on this clone: One end of the junction does not line up with germline, which may come from a read error. The V gene is TRBV28, the J gene TRBJ1-4, with D possibly TRBD1 on 5 matching bases. Per the germline V gene, CDR1 is MDHEN and CDR2 is SYDVKM. The CDR3 has 16 amino acids. The CDR3 coding sequence is TGTGCCAGCAGTTCCCGAAGTGCAGGGAAGGTAAGAAAAACTGTTTTT. It codes for CASSSRSAGKVRKTVF.

The rearrangement uses TRBV5-6 and TRBJ2-3; D possibly corresponds to TRBD1 (6 bases). V was pared by 4 bases and J by 6 bases, with 15 bases between. Per germline, CDR1 SGHDT and CDR2 YYEEEE. The CDR3 has 14 residues. CDR3 sequence: CASSASTGIDTQYF. CDR3 nucleotides: TGTGCCAGCAGCGCATCCACAGGGATTGATACGCAGTATTTT.

The chain uses TRBV7-8 and TRBJ2-3, with D possibly being TRBD2 (5 bases). From germline, CDR1 is SGHVS and CDR2 FQNEAQ. V was trimmed by 1 base and J by 0 bases, leaving 11 bases between them. This CDR3 has 16 amino acids. CDR3 amino acids: CASSLVGGASTDTQYF. CDR3 in DNA: TGTGCCAGCAGCTTAGTTGGAGGAGCTAGCACAGATACGCAGTATTTT.

The rearrangement joins TRBV7-9 to TRBJ2-7, with D possibly TRBD2 on 6 matching bases. V was pared by 3 bases and J by 2 bases, with 8 bases between. The CDR3 runs 13 residues. Germline CDR1 is SEHNR and CDR2 is FQNEAQ (reference sequence). The CDR3 sequence: CASSFRLAYEQYF. The CDR3 region has the DNA TGTGCCAGCAGCTTCCGACTAGCCTACGAGCAGTACTTC.

V and J are TRBV13 and TRBJ2-7; no reliable D call. The ends were cut back, 0 bases at V and 2 bases at J, with 11 bases in the middle. Germline CDR1 PRHDT, CDR2 FYEKMQ (reference sequence). This CDR3 region has 15 residues. CDR3 nucleotide sequence: TGTGCCAGCAGCTTAGGGGTGGGCAGTCCCTACGAGCAGTACTTC. Encoded protein: CASSLGVGSPYEQYF.

The chain has TRBV6-1 and TRBJ1-2; tentative D call: TRBD1 (6 bases). Per germline, CDR1 MNHNS and CDR2 SASEGT. This CDR3 has 16 amino acids. Trimming shortened V by 2 bases and J by 4 bases, and 17 bases separated the two germline ends. CDR3 in amino acids: CASSEQRGQSLYGYTF. The CDR3 DNA sequence: TGTGCCAGCAGTGAACAAAGGGGACAAAGCCTCTATGGCTACACCTTC.

This clone was seen more than once but under ten times. V is TRBV30 and J is TRBJ2-7; the D gene is possibly TRBD2 (6 bases). The CDR3 loop spans 13 amino acids. Looked up from germline, CDR1 is GTSNPN and CDR2 is SVGIG (reference sequence). The V gene lost 1 base and the J gene lost 3 bases, with 10 bases spanning the gap. CDR3 region: CAWSGLGGYEQYF. CDR3 coding DNA: TGTGCCTGGAGTGGCCTCGGGGGCTACGAGCAGTACTTC.

V gene TRBV12-3 or TRBV12-4 combines with J gene TRBJ1-5; no clear D. This CDR3 contains 13 residues. V was shortened by 7 bases and J by 3 bases, with 10 bases between the two germline ends. The CDR3 DNA reads as TGTGCCAGCACCCCGACAATCAATCAGCCCCAGCATTTT. This gives the protein CASTPTINQPQHF.

This clone was counted a few times. The V and J genes are TRBV7-2 and TRBJ2-1, with D perhaps matching TRBD1 (6 bases). The CDR3 runs to 15 residues. Trimming pared 1 base from V and 5 bases from J, leaving 12 bases between. Germline V lookup: CDR1 SGHTA, CDR2 FQGNSA. CDR3 sequence (DNA): TGTGCCAGCAGCTTAGTGGAGACAGGAGACAATGAGCAGTTCTTC. It translates to CASSLVETGDNEQFF.

V usage is TRBV19 and J usage is TRBJ1-1; TRBD1 might be the D (6 bases). V was clipped by 2 bases and J by 0 bases, with 19 bases between them. The CDR3 consists of 18 residues. Germline lookup yields CDR1 LNHDA and CDR2 SQIVND (reference sequence). CDR3: CASSIRSGHFGMNTEAFF. In DNA, the CDR3 is TGTGCCAGTAGTATAAGATCGGGACATTTCGGCATGAACACTGAAGCTTTCTTT.

The chain links TRBV2 to TRBJ1-1; perhaps TRBD1 as D (6 bases). The V gene lost 2 bases and the J gene lost 6 bases, with 16 bases spanning the gap. The CDR3 is 15 residues long. Germline CDR1 reads SNHLY; CDR2 reads FYNNEI. This CDR3 is CASSERRQGFAEAFF. CDR3 nucleotide sequence: TGTGCCAGCAGTGAACGGCGGCAGGGGTTCGCTGAAGCTTTCTTT.

This sequence joins TRBV4-1 and TRBJ1-1, with D possibly TRBD1 on 6 matching bases. V was cut by 4 bases and J by 5 bases, with 23 bases left in between. The V gene's germline CDR1 is MGHRA and CDR2 YSYEKL. The CDR3 contains 17 residues. CDR3 sequence (DNA): TGCGCCAGCAGCCCAAGCCCACGTAGGGCGAGGGGGACTGAAGCTTTCTTT. It is translated as CASSPSPRRARGTEAFF.